This T cell receptor beta chain was captured in a study of cytomegalovirus exposure and HLA in healthy donors. General observations from the study: Listed as cytomegalovirus-associated were 164 TCR beta chains. Most TCR sequences showed up rarely, but some public TCRs showed up in many donors. It was found in a later analysis that first-cohort TCR clusters tended to co-occur in the 90 to 150 validation repertoires.

For this clone: No antigen is known for it.

This table comes from immunoSEQ multiplex PCR, and its TCRdb copy is limited to in-frame clones, with some not included. The sample lists tens of thousands of clones, approximately 94% occurring once. The donors were members of the approximately 130-subject validation cohort (separate from the approximately 670-subject first cohort). The CDR3 is 16 residues long. Looked up from germline, CDR1 is SGHVS and CDR2 is FQNEAQ. V lost 5 bases, J lost 3 bases, and 13 bases stayed unmatched. The V and J genes are TRBV7-8 and TRBJ2-7; 7 bases are a match to TRBD1. The source material was PBMCs. This clonotype originated in a man aged 18-30 years in good health and CMV-seronegative. Here the CDR3 DNA reads TGTGCCAGCAGCCACCCCCCAGGGGGAGCAGACTACGAGCAGTACTTC. This sequence encodes CASSHPPGGADYEQYF.